This passage covers 24 T cell receptor beta chains from one sample sequenced in a study of blood T cell repertoires in COVID-19. Profiling relied on immunoSEQ multiplex PCR, and the TCRdb table lists in-frame clones only, not all of them. The data show about 140,000 clones, with around 80% seen just once and approximately 1.6% held by the top ten. Material for sequencing was PBMCs or T cells enriched from blood (not recorded which). Source of these receptors: a woman younger than 30 who had been exposed to COVID-19.

This clone is a singleton in its sample. The chain couples TRBV28 to TRBJ1-5, with 7 nucleotides matching TRBD1. The V and J ends lost 6 bases and 0 bases, in that order; junction bases with no gene match: 5. Germline CDR1 is MDHEN and CDR2 is SYDVKM. The CDR3 consists of 15 residues. As DNA, the CDR3 is TGTGCCAGCAGAGGGGACAGCAATAGCAATCAGCCCCAGCATTTT. Its translation: CASRGDSNSNQPQHF.

V and J are TRBV5-6 and TRBJ2-2; TRBD2 matches at 8 bases. This CDR3 has 14 residues. Per the germline V gene, CDR1 is SGHDT and CDR2 is YYEEEE. Unmatched junction bases numbered 8, after V lost 6 bases and J lost 7 bases. CDR3 protein: CASNLGAGGGELFF. The CDR3 DNA reads as TGTGCCAGCAACCTCGGGGCGGGAGGCGGGGAGCTGTTTTTT.

The genes are TRBV11-3 and TRBJ1-6; perhaps TRBD1 as D (5 bases). Germline CDR1 is SGHNT and CDR2 is YENEEA. The CDR3 has 18 amino acids. The V end was cut by 3 bases, the J end by 7 bases, with 22 bases between. Here the CDR3 reads CASSFPQAGKHRNSPLHF. As DNA, the CDR3 is TGTGCCAGCAGCTTCCCTCAAGCAGGGAAGCATAGGAATTCACCCCTCCACTTT.

Only one count was recorded for this clone. V gene TRBV5-5 combines with J gene TRBJ1-1, with TRBD1 as a possible D gene (5 bases). V was trimmed by 0 bases and J by 4 bases, leaving 13 bases between them. Germline lookup yields CDR1 SGHKS and CDR2 YYEKEE (reference sequence). The CDR3 runs 15 residues. The CDR3 DNA follows: TGTGCCAGCAGCTTGGGGGGCAGTGTTACCACTGAAGCTTTCTTT. Translation gives CASSLGGSVTTEAFF.

The chain uses TRBV15 and TRBJ1-5; D call uncertain. CDR1 LNHNV and CDR2 YYDKDF come from the germline V gene (reference sequence). The CDR3 has 16 residues. The V end was cut by 5 bases, the J end by 5 bases, with 19 bases between. The CDR3 is CATSSQEGGLDQPQHF. DNA for the CDR3: TGTGCCACCAGCTCACAAGAAGGAGGGTTGGATCAGCCCCAGCATTTT.

The chain joins TRBV5-1 to TRBJ2-3, with 12 positions matching TRBD2. The CDR3 length is 16 residues. Looked up from germline, CDR1 is SGHRS and CDR2 is YFSETQ. The J segment lost 8 bases and the V segment lost 2 bases, leaving 9 bases of the junction unmatched. CDR3 in amino acids: CASSFGLLAGGRTQYF. The CDR3 coding sequence is TGCGCCAGCAGCTTCGGGCTACTAGCGGGAGGACGTACGCAGTATTTT.

The chain combines TRBV4-1 with TRBJ1-1, with D possibly being TRBD1 (5 bases). The V and J ends lost 1 base and 2 bases respectively, with 8 bases between them. This CDR3 has 14 amino acids. Germline V gene data show CDR1 as MGHRA and CDR2 as YSYEKL. This CDR3 reads CASSQAGVNTEAFF. CDR3 in DNA: TGCGCCAGCAGCCAAGCGGGGGTTAACACTGAAGCTTTCTTT.

The CDR3 DNA reads as TGTGCCAGCAGTCCACAGGGGGCGAGCGAGCAGTACTTC. It encodes CASSPQGASEQYF. This chain links TRBV9 with TRBJ2-7; TRBD1 matches at 9 bases. After removal of 5 bases from V and 6 bases from J, the junction contained 6 bases not matched to a gene. There are 13 residues in the CDR3. Germline V gives CDR1 SGDLS, CDR2 YYNGEE.

The chain uses TRBV18 and TRBJ2-1; D possibly corresponds to TRBD2 (5 bases). Looked up from germline, CDR1 is KGHSH and CDR2 is LQKENI. V was clipped by 6 bases and J by 2 bases, with 11 bases between them. CDR3 size: 14 residues. The CDR3 spells CASSQETTYNEQFF. The CDR3 nucleotides are TGTGCCAGCTCTCAGGAGACTACCTACAATGAGCAGTTCTTC. Drawing the rest from reference TRBV18 and TRBJ2-1, the complete variable domain is NAGVMQNPRHLVRRRGQEARLRCSPMKGHSHVYWYRQLPEEGLKFMVYLQKENIIDESGMPKERFSAEFPKEGPSILRIQQVVRGDSAAYFCASSQETTYNEQFFGPGTRLTVL.

This clone was counted between two and nine times. CDR3 in amino acids: CASSGTGGWNQPQHF. CDR3 in DNA: TGTGCCAGCAGTGGGACAGGGGGCTGGAATCAGCCCCAGCATTTT. This chain joins TRBV6-2 or TRBV6-3 and TRBJ1-5, with 12 bases identical to TRBD1. V gave up 5 bases and J gave up 4 bases; unmatched junction bases: 3. This CDR3 contains 15 residues. CDR1 and CDR2 from the germline V gene are MNHEY and SVGEGT.

The chain carries TRBV7-9 and TRBJ2-1; 8 nucleotides agree with TRBD2. CDR1 SEHNR and CDR2 FQNEAQ come from the germline V gene (reference sequence). With 4 bases clipped from V and 6 bases from J, the junction kept 5 bases outside the gene matches. This CDR3 comprises 14 residues. The CDR3 loop reads CASSSHLAGNEQFF. The CDR3 nucleotides read TGTGCCAGCAGCTCGCACCTAGCGGGCAATGAGCAGTTCTTC.

This sequence joins TRBV4-2 and TRBJ1-2; D call uncertain. The ends were cut back, 3 bases at V and 2 bases at J, with 13 bases in the middle. Germline CDR1 and CDR2: LGHNA and YNFKEQ. This CDR3 comprises 15 residues. The CDR3 nucleotides are TGTGCCAGCAGCCACGGAACAGTCTGGAACTATGGCTACACCTTC. It yields the protein CASSHGTVWNYGYTF.

The chain carries TRBV7-3 and TRBJ1-1; 8 nucleotides align to TRBD1. The CDR3 loop spans 14 amino acids. V dropped 5 bases and J dropped 2; count of bases not matched to a gene: 4. Germline V gives CDR1 SGHTA, CDR2 FQGTGA. DNA for the CDR3: TGTGCCAGCAGCCGACAGGGGTACAACACTGAAGCTTTCTTT. Translation: CASSRQGYNTEAFF.

This chain connects TRBV4-1 to TRBJ2-7; 7 bases align to TRBD1. The CDR3 has 14 residues. Germline V gene sequence: CDR1 MGHRA, CDR2 YSYEKL. After removal of 1 base from V and 2 bases from J, the junction contained 2 bases not matched to a gene. The CDR3 reads CASSQVGTAYEQYF. The DNA for the CDR3 is TGCGCCAGCAGCCAAGTTGGGACAGCCTACGAGCAGTACTTC.

This chain uses TRBV5-1 with TRBJ2-5, with D unclear. This CDR3 contains 14 residues. V was pared by 0 bases and J by 2 bases, with 8 bases between. Germline values: CDR1 SGHRS, CDR2 YFSETQ. Here the CDR3 DNA reads TGCGCCAGCAGCTTGGCCCCAGGACAAGAGACCCAGTACTTC. Translated: CASSLAPGQETQYF.

The chain is built from TRBV20-1 and TRBJ2-1; D is ambiguous. V was trimmed by 3 bases and J by 4 bases, leaving 13 bases between them. This CDR3 contains 14 residues. Germline V gives CDR1 DFQATT, CDR2 SNEGSKA (reference sequence). CDR3 loop: CSASNIPLYNEQFF. CDR3 nucleotides: TGCAGTGCTAGTAATATCCCCCTATACAATGAGCAGTTCTTC.

The CDR3 sequence is CASSTQTGSGETQYF. The CDR3 DNA follows: TGTGCCAGCAGCACCCAGACAGGGTCCGGAGAGACCCAGTACTTC. This sequence joins TRBV7-2 and TRBJ2-5; 7 bases are a match to TRBD1. Germline CDR1 is SGHTA and CDR2 is FQGNSA. V shed 5 bases, J shed 4 bases, and the junction held 10 bases outside the gene matches. The length of the CDR3 is 15 residues.

The rearrangement uses TRBV5-1 and TRBJ1-4, with 8 bases matching TRBD1. This CDR3 is built from 14 residues. V lost 4 bases to trimming and J lost 6 bases; unmatched junction nucleotides: 5. CDR1 SGHRS and CDR2 YFSETQ come from the germline V gene. CDR3 amino acids: CASSRTGWDEKLFF. The CDR3 nucleotides are TGCGCCAGCAGCCGGACAGGGTGGGATGAAAAACTGTTTTTT.

This clone has just one count. The chain uses TRBV7-2 and TRBJ2-7; D possibly corresponds to TRBD2 (5 bases). CDR1 and CDR2 (germline): SGHTA, FQGNSA. This CDR3 has 16 residues. Trimming shortened V by 0 bases and J by 0 bases, and 12 bases separated the two germline ends. CDR3 coding DNA: TGTGCCAGCAGCTTAGCGGAGGTGGTAGCCTCCTACGAGCAGTACTTC. Translated, it gives CASSLAEVVASYEQYF.

The J gene is TRBJ1-2, the V gene TRBV5-4; 7 nucleotides line up with TRBD1. V was pared by 0 bases and J by 4 bases, with 9 bases of the junction left unmatched. The CDR3 spans 16 residues. Per the germline V gene, CDR1 is SGHNT and CDR2 is YYREEE (reference sequence). Here the CDR3 reads CASSLAGDRVGYGYTF. CDR3 DNA: TGTGCCAGCAGCTTGGCAGGAGACAGGGTAGGCTATGGCTACACCTTC.

CDR3 region: CASSPTPFYNEQFF. The CDR3, as DNA: TGTGCCAGCAGCCCTACCCCCTTTTACAATGAGCAGTTCTTC. The rearrangement uses TRBV7-3 and TRBJ2-1; the D is unclear. This CDR3 is 14 amino acids long. CDR1 and CDR2 from the germline V gene are SGHTA and FQGTGA. Trimming removed 5 bases from V and 4 bases from J, with 12 bases in between.

The gene calls are TRBV28 and TRBJ1-6; D is possibly TRBD1 (5 bases). This CDR3 contains 17 residues. Germline V gene sequence: CDR1 MDHEN, CDR2 SYDVKM. Trimming took 3 bases from V and 8 from J, leaving 20 bases between them. The CDR3 DNA reads as TGTGCCAGCAGTTTCCCTGGCCGGGACTCAACGGATTCACCCCTCCACTTT. Translation: CASSFPGRDSTDSPLHF. The whole variable domain, remainder taken from reference TRBV28 and TRBJ1-6, is DVKVTQSSRYLVKRTGEKVFLECVQDMDHENMFWYRQDPGLGLRLIYFSYDVKMKEKGDIPEGYSVSREKKERFSLILESASTNQTSMYLCASSFPGRDSTDSPLHFGNGTRLTVT.

The chain has TRBV6-1 and TRBJ1-2; maybe TRBD1 (5 bases). The V gene's germline CDR1 is MNHNS and CDR2 SASEGT. CDR3 length equals 15 residues. Trimming removed 0 bases at V and 4 bases at J, with 12 bases between. CDR3 DNA: TGTGCCAGCAGTGAAGCGGACAACCAACTCTATGGCTACACCTTC. Translated: CASSEADNQLYGYTF.

CDR3 bases: TGTGCCAGCAGTGACCTTCTAGCGGGAGGACTAAAAATATGGCAGTTCTTC. Amino acids: CASSDLLAGGLKIWQFF. The chain employs TRBV6-1 and TRBJ2-1; 11 bases fit TRBD2. Looked up from germline, CDR1 is MNHNS and CDR2 is SASEGT. The CDR3 loop spans 17 amino acids. With V trimmed by 3 bases and J by 12 bases, 16 bases remained unmatched.